Each of the 17 T cell receptor beta chains below was sequenced from the same sample in a study of blood T cell repertoires in COVID-19. The data were produced by immunoSEQ multiplex PCR, yet TCRdb's version contains in-frame clones alone and is incomplete. The sample shows under 250,000 clones, more than 75% of them seen only once. Sequenced sample: peripheral blood. Receptor source: a man aged 80 or over with acute or convalescent COVID-19.

This chain uses TRBV7-9 with TRBJ2-1; possible D gene TRBD2, 7 bases. This CDR3 is built from 16 residues. The germline V gene has CDR1 SEHNR and CDR2 FQNEAQ (reference sequence). Trimming took 5 bases from V and 0 from J, leaving 14 bases between them. CDR3 region: CASSRGASSSYNEQFF. CDR3 DNA: TGTGCCAGCAGCCGGGGGGCGTCTAGCTCCTACAATGAGCAGTTCTTC.

The V and J genes are TRBV6-5 and TRBJ1-5; 7 nucleotides line up with TRBD1. The V segment lost 4 bases and the J segment 2 bases; nucleotides outside the gene matches: 8. CDR3 length: 16 amino acids. The V gene's germline CDR1 is MNHEY and CDR2 SVGAGI. The CDR3 is CASSLQGPGGNQPQHF. CDR3 coding DNA: TGTGCCAGCAGTTTACAGGGGCCCGGGGGCAATCAGCCCCAGCATTTT.

This chain connects TRBV7-8 to TRBJ2-5; 7 bases match TRBD1. Germline CDR1 reads SGHVS; CDR2 reads FQNEAQ. The CDR3 extends over 13 amino acids. After removal of 4 bases from V and 4 bases from J, the junction contained 3 bases not matched to a gene. The CDR3 region has the DNA TGTGCCAGCAGCTCGGACAGGACAGAGACCCAGTACTTC. It codes for CASSSDRTETQYF.

The genes are TRBV13 and TRBJ2-3; 10 positions match TRBD1. The CDR3 has 16 residues. Germline V lookup: CDR1 PRHDT, CDR2 FYEKMQ (reference sequence). V gave up 4 bases and J gave up 6 bases; unmatched junction bases: 10. CDR3: CASSSNRDRGRDTQYF. The CDR3 nucleotides are TGTGCCAGCAGCTCCAACAGGGACAGGGGAAGGGATACGCAGTATTTT.

The rearrangement joins TRBV4-3 to TRBJ1-6; 10 bases align to TRBD1. V shed 1 base, J shed 6 bases, and the junction held 0 bases outside the gene matches. The CDR3 spans 15 residues. CDR1 is LGHNA and CDR2 is YSLEER in the germline V gene. The CDR3 loop is CASSQGTGGNSPLHF. The CDR3, as DNA: TGCGCCAGCAGCCAAGGGACAGGGGGTAATTCACCCCTCCACTTT.

This clone has only a few counts. The chain combines TRBV28 with TRBJ1-5; tentatively, D is TRBD1 (5 bases). Germline CDR1 and CDR2: MDHEN and SYDVKM. Trimming shortened V by 6 bases and J by 3 bases, and 9 bases separated the two germline ends. This CDR3 spans 13 amino acids. CDR3 nucleotide sequence: TGTGCCAGCAGGCAGGGTAACAATCAGCCCCAGCATTTT. This encodes CASRQGNNQPQHF.

This clone appeared once. The rearrangement uses TRBV5-6 and TRBJ1-1, with 7 bases matching TRBD1. Per the germline V gene, CDR1 is SGHDT and CDR2 is YYEEEE. With V trimmed by 4 bases and J by 6 bases, 6 bases remained unmatched. The CDR3 runs 13 residues. The CDR3 DNA is TGTGCCAGCAGCGTAACAGGGGCCTCTGAAGCTTTCTTT. Protein product: CASSVTGASEAFF.

J is TRBJ2-1 and V is TRBV27; TRBD2 matches at 12 bases. CDR1 MNHEY and CDR2 SMNVEV come from the germline V gene (reference sequence). V lost 2 bases to trimming and J lost 7 bases; unmatched junction nucleotides: 0. The CDR3 covers 14 residues. The chain's CDR3 is CASSLGLAGNEQFF. DNA for the CDR3: TGTGCCAGCAGTTTAGGACTAGCGGGGAATGAGCAGTTCTTC.

V usage is TRBV6-5 and J usage is TRBJ2-7, with TRBD2 matching 8 bases. Germline V CDR1 and CDR2: MNHEY, SVGAGI. The CDR3 has 15 residues. Unmatched junction bases numbered 7, after V lost 6 bases and J lost 0 bases. The CDR3 nucleotides read TGTGCCAGCAGGCTTTCAAGCGGGGGCTCCTACGAGCAGTACTTC. It yields the protein CASRLSSGGSYEQYF.

The genes are TRBV5-1 and TRBJ2-2, with TRBD1 matching 7 bases. V gave up 5 bases and J gave up 7 bases; unmatched junction bases: 11. CDR3 length: 15 residues. CDR1 is SGHRS and CDR2 is YFSETQ in the germline V gene. CDR3 coding DNA: TGCGCCAGCAGATTGAAAAAAGGGGGCCACGGGGAGCTGTTTTTT. Translating gives CASRLKKGGHGELFF.

The chain recombines TRBV6-5 with TRBJ1-5; D not certain. The germline gives CDR1 MNHEY, CDR2 SVGAGI. This CDR3 comprises 13 residues. Trimming left V 6 bases short and J 11 bases short, with 17 bases between. The CDR3 sequence: CASSYPPPGSQHF. In DNA, the CDR3 is TGTGCCAGCAGCTACCCACCCCCAGGTTCCCAGCATTTT.

A few counts support this clone. V gene TRBV4-2 combines with J gene TRBJ1-1; 8 nucleotides match TRBD1. This CDR3 has 16 amino acids. Per the germline V gene, CDR1 is LGHNA and CDR2 is YNFKEQ. V gave up 1 base and J gave up 4 bases; unmatched junction bases: 8. The CDR3: CASSQALWTGITEAFF. The CDR3 bases are TGTGCCAGCAGCCAAGCTTTATGGACAGGGATCACTGAAGCTTTCTTT.

The gene calls are TRBV6-5 and TRBJ1-2, with D unresolved. From germline, CDR1 is MNHEY and CDR2 SVGAGI. The CDR3 contains 14 residues. Trimming cost V 7 bases and J 4 bases, with 16 bases left between them. The CDR3 region is CASIRAGSGYGYTF. As DNA, the CDR3 is TGTGCCAGCATCCGGGCGGGGTCGGGCTATGGCTACACCTTC.

In this sample, this clone turned up once. V is TRBV6-6 and J is TRBJ1-5; 9 positions match TRBD1. Per the germline V gene, CDR1 is MNHNY and CDR2 is SVGAGI (reference sequence). V lost 6 bases and J lost 6; bases outside the gene matches: 12. The CDR3 runs 16 residues. The CDR3 spells CASSDDRQGESQPQHF. In DNA, the CDR3 is TGTGCCAGCAGCGACGACCGACAGGGGGAAAGTCAGCCCCAGCATTTT.

This chain links TRBV3-1 (or the pseudogene TRBV3-2) with TRBJ1-2; D is unresolved. V lost 0 bases, J lost 3 bases, and 14 bases lay in between. Germline V gene data show CDR1 as LGHDT and CDR2 as YNNKEL (reference sequence). The CDR3 has 16 residues. The DNA for the CDR3 is TGTGCCAGCAGCCAAGACCTCAGGAGGCCGGACTATGGCTACACCTTC. Translating gives CASSQDLRRPDYGYTF.

CDR3 region: CASSEPLGTDQETQYF. Here the CDR3 DNA reads TGTGCCAGCAGTGAGCCCCTCGGGACAGATCAAGAGACCCAGTACTTC. This chain links TRBV6-1 with TRBJ2-5; the match to TRBD1 covers 7 bases. The CDR3 consists of 16 residues. J was trimmed by 2 bases and V by 3 bases; bases with no gene match: 9. Per germline, CDR1 MNHNS and CDR2 SASEGT.

Of note for this clone: The germline gene is not matched at one end of the junction; a read error may be the cause. The chain combines TRBV7-7 with TRBJ2-5; TRBD2 matches at 11 bases. The CDR3 totals 15 residues. Germline V gene data show CDR1 as SSHAT and CDR2 as FNYEAQ (reference sequence). CDR3 amino acids: CASSLLAGVQETQYF. Here the CDR3 DNA reads TGTGCTAGCAGCTTACTAGCGGGGGTTCAAGAGACCCAGTACTTC.